This T cell receptor beta chain appears in the sequencing data of a study of T-cell reconstitution after alpha-beta-depleted transplantation in children. A TCRbeta library incorporating unique molecular identifiers was prepared. Each CDR3 protein is one row after TCRdb ran MiXCR on the PCR reads. Here the sample spans around 200,000 distinct CDR3 sequences, approximately 7% being singletons. This CDR3 comprises 14 residues. The V gene's germline CDR1 is SGHVS and CDR2 FQNEAQ. The germline V and J ends were trimmed by 2 bases and 10 bases, with 15 bases remaining between them. V gene TRBV7-8 combines with J gene TRBJ2-1; D is perhaps TRBD1 (6 bases). The sample consisted of PBMCs from the stem cell graft donor, taken from the stem cell graft. The TCR was taken from a human donor who donated a stem cell graft to a child with Wiskott-Aldrich syndrome. The CDR3 sequence: CASSLPGGFREQFF. The CDR3 nucleotides are TGTGCCAGCAGCTTACCTGGGGGCTTTAGAGAGCAGTTCTTC.